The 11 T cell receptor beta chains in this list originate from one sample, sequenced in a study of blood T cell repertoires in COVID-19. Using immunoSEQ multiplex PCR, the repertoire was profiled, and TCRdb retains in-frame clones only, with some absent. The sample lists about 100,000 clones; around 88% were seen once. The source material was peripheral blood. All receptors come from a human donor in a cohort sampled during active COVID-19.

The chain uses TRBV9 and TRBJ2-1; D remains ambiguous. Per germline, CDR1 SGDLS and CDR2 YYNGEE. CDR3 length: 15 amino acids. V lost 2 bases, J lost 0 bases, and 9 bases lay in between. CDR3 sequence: CASSVFSSSYNEQFF. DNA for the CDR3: TGTGCCAGCAGCGTGTTTAGTAGCTCCTACAATGAGCAGTTCTTC.

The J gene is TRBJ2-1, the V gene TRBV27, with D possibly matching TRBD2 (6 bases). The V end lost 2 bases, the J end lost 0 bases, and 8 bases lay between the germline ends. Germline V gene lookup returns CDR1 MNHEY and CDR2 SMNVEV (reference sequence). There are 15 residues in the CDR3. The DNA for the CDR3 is TGTGCCAGCAGTTTAGCGGGGAGCTCCTACAATGAGCAGTTCTTC. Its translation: CASSLAGSSYNEQFF.

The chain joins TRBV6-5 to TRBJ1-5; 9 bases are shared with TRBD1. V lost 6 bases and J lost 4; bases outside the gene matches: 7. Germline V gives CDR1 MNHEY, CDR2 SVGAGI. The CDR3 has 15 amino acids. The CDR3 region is CASSLQGARNQPQHF. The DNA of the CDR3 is TGTGCCAGCAGCTTACAGGGGGCGAGGAATCAGCCCCAGCATTTT.

CDR3 sequence: CASSVSGEEQYF. The CDR3 nucleotides are TGTGCCAGCAGCGTATCGGGGGAGGAGCAGTACTTC. This rearrangement joins TRBV9 to TRBJ2-7; tentative D call: TRBD2 (6 bases). CDR3 size: 12 residues. Trimming cost V 1 base and J 7 bases, with 9 bases left between them. The germline V gene encodes CDR1 SGDLS and CDR2 YYNGEE.

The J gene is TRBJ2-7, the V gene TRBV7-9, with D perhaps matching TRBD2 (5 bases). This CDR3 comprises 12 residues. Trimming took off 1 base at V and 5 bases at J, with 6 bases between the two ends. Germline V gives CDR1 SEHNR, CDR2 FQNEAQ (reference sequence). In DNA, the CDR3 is TGTGCCAGCAGCTTAGGGGGAGACGAGCAGTACTTC. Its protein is CASSLGGDEQYF.

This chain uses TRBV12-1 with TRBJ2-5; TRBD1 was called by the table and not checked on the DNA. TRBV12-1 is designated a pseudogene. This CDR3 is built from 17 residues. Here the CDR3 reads CASSFETGPPGGETQYF. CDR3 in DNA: TGTGCCAGCAGCTTTGAGACAGGGCCCCCCGGCGGGGAGACCCAGTACTTC.

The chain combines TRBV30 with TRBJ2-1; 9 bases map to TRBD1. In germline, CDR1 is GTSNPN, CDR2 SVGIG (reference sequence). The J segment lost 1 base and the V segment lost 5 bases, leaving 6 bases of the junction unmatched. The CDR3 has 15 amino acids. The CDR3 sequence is CAWVLQGASYNEQFF. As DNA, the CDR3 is TGTGCCTGGGTATTACAGGGGGCTTCCTACAATGAGCAGTTCTTC.

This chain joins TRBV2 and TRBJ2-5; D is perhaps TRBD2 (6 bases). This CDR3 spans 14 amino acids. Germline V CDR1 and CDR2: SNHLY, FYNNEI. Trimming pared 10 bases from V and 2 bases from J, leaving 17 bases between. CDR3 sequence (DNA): TGTGCCACGAACGGCGCTGGAGGGCAAGAGACCCAGTACTTC. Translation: CATNGAGGQETQYF. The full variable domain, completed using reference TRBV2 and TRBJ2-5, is EPEVTQTPSHQVTQMGQEVILRCVPISNHLYFYWYRQILGQKVEFLVSFYNNEISEKSEIFDDQFSVERPDGSNFTLKIRSTKLEDSAMYFCATNGAGGQETQYFGPGTRLLVL.

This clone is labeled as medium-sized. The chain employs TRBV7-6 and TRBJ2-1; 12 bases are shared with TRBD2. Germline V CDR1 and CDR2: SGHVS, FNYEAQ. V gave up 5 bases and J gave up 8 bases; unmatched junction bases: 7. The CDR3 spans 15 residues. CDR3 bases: TGTGCCAGCAGCCTGACTAGCGGGAGCCCGGATGAGCAGTTCTTC. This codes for CASSLTSGSPDEQFF.

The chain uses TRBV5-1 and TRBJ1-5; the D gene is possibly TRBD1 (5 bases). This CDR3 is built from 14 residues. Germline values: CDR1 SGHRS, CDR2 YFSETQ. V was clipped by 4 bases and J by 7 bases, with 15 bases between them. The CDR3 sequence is CASSSDLGGQPQHF. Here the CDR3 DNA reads TGCGCCAGCAGCAGTGATCTGGGGGGGCAGCCCCAGCATTTT.

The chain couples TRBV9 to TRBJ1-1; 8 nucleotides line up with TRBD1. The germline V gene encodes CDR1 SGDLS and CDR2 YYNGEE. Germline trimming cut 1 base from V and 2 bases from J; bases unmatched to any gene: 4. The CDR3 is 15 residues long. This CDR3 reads CASSVSGTGNTEAFF. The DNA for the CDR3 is TGTGCCAGCAGCGTATCCGGGACAGGTAACACTGAAGCTTTCTTT.